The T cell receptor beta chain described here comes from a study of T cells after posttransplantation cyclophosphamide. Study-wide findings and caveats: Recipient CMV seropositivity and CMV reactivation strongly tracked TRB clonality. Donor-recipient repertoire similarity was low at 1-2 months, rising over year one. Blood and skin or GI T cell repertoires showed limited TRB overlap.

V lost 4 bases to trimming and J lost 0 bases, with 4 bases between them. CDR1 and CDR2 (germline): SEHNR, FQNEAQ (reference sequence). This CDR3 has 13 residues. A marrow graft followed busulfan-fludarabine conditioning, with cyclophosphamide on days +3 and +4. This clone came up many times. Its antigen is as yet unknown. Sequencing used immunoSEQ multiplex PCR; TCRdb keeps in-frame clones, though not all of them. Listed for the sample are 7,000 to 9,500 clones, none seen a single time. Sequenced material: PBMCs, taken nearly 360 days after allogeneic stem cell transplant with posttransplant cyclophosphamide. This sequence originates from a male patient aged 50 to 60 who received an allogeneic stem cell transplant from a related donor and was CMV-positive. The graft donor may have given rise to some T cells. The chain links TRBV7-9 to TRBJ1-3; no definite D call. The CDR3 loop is CASSSSSGNTIYF. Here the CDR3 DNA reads TGTGCCAGCAGCTCCAGCTCTGGAAACACCATATATTTT. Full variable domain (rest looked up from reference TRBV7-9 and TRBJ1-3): DTGVSQNPRHKITKRGQNVTFRCDPISEHNRLYWYRQTLGQGPEFLTYFQNEAQLEKSRLLSDRFSAERPKGSFSTLEIQRTEQGDSAMYLCASSSSSGNTIYFGEGSWLTVV.